These 4 T cell receptor beta chains were sequenced from one sample in a study of blood T cell repertoires in COVID-19. Method: immunoSEQ multiplex PCR; TCRdb's copy keeps in-frame clones and lacks some. The data hold fewer than 300,000 clones, with more than 80% observed a single time. The sequencing input was peripheral blood. These TCRs come from a woman in her 50s with COVID-19, enrolled during active disease.

The chain employs TRBV19 and TRBJ1-1; tentatively, D is TRBD1 (5 bases). The germline gives CDR1 LNHDA, CDR2 SQIVND (reference sequence). The length of the CDR3 is 17 residues. V lost 4 bases, J lost 1 base, and 19 bases lay in between. This chain's CDR3 is CASSTRSFGAGNTEAFF. As DNA, the CDR3 is TGTGCCAGTAGTACCCGAAGTTTTGGGGCCGGGAACACTGAAGCTTTCTTT.

This chain uses TRBV27 with TRBJ2-1, with D perhaps TRBD2 (5 bases). The CDR3 covers 12 residues. V was pared by 5 bases and J by 3 bases, with 5 bases between. The germline gives CDR1 MNHEY, CDR2 SMNVEV (reference sequence). CDR3 sequence (DNA): TGTGCCAGCAGTACTAGCTACAATGAGCAGTTCTTC. Protein product: CASSTSYNEQFF.

V and J are TRBV7-2 and TRBJ1-1, with D possibly matching TRBD1 (6 bases). V shed 1 base and J shed 4 bases, with 13 bases lying between them. The germline V gene encodes CDR1 SGHTA and CDR2 FQGNSA. The CDR3 runs 15 residues. The CDR3 DNA follows: TGTGCCAGCAGCTTAGTCTCCACAGGGTCCACTGAAGCTTTCTTT. This codes for CASSLVSTGSTEAFF.

The rearrangement uses TRBV10-3 and TRBJ2-5, with 8 bases identical to TRBD2. CDR1 and CDR2 from the germline V gene are ENHRY and SYGVKD. The V gene end was trimmed by 6 bases and the J gene end by 2 bases; junction bases not matched to a gene: 2. The CDR3 is made up of 13 amino acids. This CDR3 reads CAIRLAGQETQYF. CDR3 coding DNA: TGTGCCATCAGGTTAGCGGGGCAAGAGACCCAGTACTTC.